The rows below give T cell receptor beta chains drawn from one sample of a study of human T cells and chemical hapten exposure. TCRdb ran MiXCR on the RACE reads and lists one entry per CDR3 protein. The data hold tens of thousands of distinct CDR3 sequences, with around 9% observed a single time. Sequencing was carried out using whole blood. These receptors originate from a female donor in good health. Some clones in this sample may be carry-over from other donors' samples. The CDR3 runs from the conserved cysteine through the conserved F or W. Each record gives: D gene, clone size, J gene, V gene, CDR3 protein, CDR3 DNA. D genes are given only for firm matches. The size entry is marked missing in some rows and otherwise reads once, few, many or a size class.

>TRBD2|few|TRBJ2-7|TRBV11-2
CASSLPERDYEQYF
TGTGCCAGCAGCTTACCGGAGCGGGACTACGAGCAGTACTTC
>TRBD2|many|TRBJ2-1|TRBV4-1
CASSHPEGLAGGGGSYNEQFF
TGCGCCAGCAGCCACCCTGAGGGACTAGCGGGAGGGGGGGGGTCCTACAATGAGCAGTTCTTC
>TRBD1|.|TRBJ1-6|TRBV5-1
CASRPQQGANSPLHF
TGCGCCAGCAGACCCCAACAGGGGGCTAATTCACCCCTCCACTTT
>TRBD2|few|TRBJ2-3|TRBV9
CASSVAGGSTDTQYF
TGTGCCAGCAGCGTAGCGGGAGGAAGCACAGATACGCAGTATTTT
>TRBD1|many|TRBJ2-1|TRBV5-4
CASSSDRGGLSEQFF
TGTGCCAGCAGCTCTGACAGGGGTGGTTTGAGTGAGCAGTTCTTC
>TRBD2|.|TRBJ2-3|TRBV2
CASIDLAGVTDTQYF
TGTGCCAGCATTGACCTAGCGGGAGTCACAGATACGCAGTATTTT
>TRBD2|many|TRBJ2-7|TRBV11-3
CASSSGLAGGEQYF
TGTGCCAGCAGCTCGGGACTAGCGGGAGGGGAGCAGTACTTC
>.|.|TRBJ2-7|TRBV20-1
CSASAGAEDYEQYF
TGCAGTGCTAGTGCGGGGGCTGAGGACTACGAGCAGTACTTC
>.|many|TRBJ2-5|TRBV10-3
CAIRVSGGLGQETQYF
TGTGCCATCAGGGTCTCTGGTGGCCTCGGTCAAGAGACCCAGTACTTC
>TRBD2|few|TRBJ2-7|TRBV6-2/TRBV6-3
CASSYESGLAGAYEQYF
TGTGCCAGCAGTTATGAATCGGGACTAGCGGGAGCCTACGAGCAGTACTTC
>.|many|TRBJ2-3|TRBV7-2
CASSLALAGAQYF
TGTGCCAGCAGCTTAGCGCTAGCTGGAGCGCAGTATTTT
>.|.|TRBJ1-1|TRBV13
CASSQRGIVWVNTEAFF
TGTGCCAGCAGCCAGCGCGGGATTGTTTGGGTGAACACTGAAGCTTTCTTT
>.|.|TRBJ2-5|TRBV28
CASSHETQYF
TGTGCCAGCTCCCACGAGACCCAGTACTTC
>TRBD1|many|TRBJ1-1|TRBV18
CASSPSTGGNTEAFF
TGTGCCAGCTCACCATCTACAGGGGGGAACACTGAAGCTTTCTTT
>.|few|TRBJ2-7|TRBV3-1
CASSQAQSSQGEQYF
TGTGCCAGCAGCCAAGCTCAGTCCTCGCAGGGGGAGCAGTACTTC
>TRBD1|few|TRBJ1-5|TRBV29-1
CSVSDRVAQPQHF
TGCAGCGTGTCTGACAGGGTTGCTCAGCCCCAGCATTTT
>TRBD1|few|TRBJ1-2|TRBV12-3/TRBV12-4
CASSNLPGQVPLSYTF
TGTGCCAGCAGTAATCTTCCGGGACAGGTTCCCTTGAGCTACACCTTC
>TRBD2|many|TRBJ2-2|TRBV7-2
CASSPGLAVSTGELFF
TGTGCCAGCAGCCCCGGACTAGCGGTTTCCACCGGGGAGCTGTTTTTT
>.|.|TRBJ1-4|TRBV7-9
CASTFEGATNEKLFF
TGTGCCAGCACCTTCGAGGGTGCAACTAATGAAAAACTGTTTTTT
>.|few|TRBJ1-3|TRBV2
CASSDWGRGESVIGNTIYF
TGTGCCAGCAGTGATTGGGGGCGAGGTGAATCGGTAATAGGAAACACCATATATTTT
>.|.|TRBJ2-7|TRBV2
CASRRNSYEQYF
TGTGCCAGCAGGAGAAACAGTTACGAGCAGTACTTC
>TRBD1|many|TRBJ2-7|TRBV20-1
CSARKGALYEQYF
TGCAGTGCTAGAAAGGGGGCACTTTACGAGCAGTACTTC
>.|many|TRBJ2-5|TRBV20-1
CSARDERGIGETQYF
TGCAGTGCTAGAGATGAAAGGGGAATAGGGGAGACCCAGTACTTC
>.|few|TRBJ1-3|TRBV6-6
CASSIPPGPGNTIYF
TGTGCCAGCAGCATACCGCCGGGGCCGGGAAACACCATATATTTT
>.|many|TRBJ2-1|TRBV28
CASSSTRSLNEQFF
TGTGCCAGCAGTTCGACTCGTAGCCTCAATGAGCAGTTCTTC
>.|.|TRBJ2-3|TRBV6-2/TRBV6-3
CASRVDSLDTQYF
TGTGCCAGCAGAGTGGATAGTCTAGATACGCAGTATTTT
>.|.|TRBJ2-7|TRBV28
CASSLKFPYEQYF
TGTGCCAGCAGTTTAAAGTTCCCCTACGAGCAGTACTTC
>.|.|TRBJ1-4|TRBV6-1
CASKPGGSNKKLFF
TGTGCCAGCAAACCAGGAGGAAGTAATAAAAAACTGTTTTTT
>TRBD1|many|TRBJ1-4|TRBV28
CASSSTARTGGEEKLFF
TGTGCCAGCAGTTCGACCGCGAGGACAGGGGGCGAAGAAAAACTGTTTTTT
>TRBD1|.|TRBJ2-4|TRBV11-3
CASSTGQGGRMGALAKNIQYF
TGTGCCAGCAGCACGGGACAGGGGGGACGGATGGGGGCCCTAGCCAAAAACATTCAGTACTTC